The 12 T cell receptor beta chains listed next were all sequenced from one sample in a study of blood T cell repertoires in COVID-19. TCRdb keeps only in-frame clones here, not all; method: immunoSEQ multiplex PCR. Altogether roughly 300,000 clones are present, 83% being singletons, with the ten largest covering over 8.5%. Material: peripheral blood. The source of these receptors is a woman aged 50 to 60 who had recovered from COVID-19.

This clone was counted once. The J gene is TRBJ2-3, the V gene TRBV7-6; TRBD2 is a possible D gene (6 bases). CDR3 length equals 15 residues. V gave up 5 bases and J gave up 5 bases, with 17 bases separating them. Germline V CDR1 and CDR2: SGHVS, FNYEAQ. The CDR3 is CASSPTPQGGDTQYF. The DNA of the CDR3 is TGTGCCAGCAGCCCGACACCCCAGGGAGGAGATACGCAGTATTTT.

This chain joins TRBV28 and TRBJ1-2, with D perhaps matching TRBD1 (5 bases). Germline V gene data show CDR1 as MDHEN and CDR2 as SYDVKM. The CDR3 has 11 residues. Trimming took 6 bases from V and 7 from J, leaving 9 bases between them. The CDR3: CASRSGGGYTF. The CDR3 nucleotides are TGTGCCAGCAGATCGGGGGGTGGCTACACCTTC.

The chain's CDR3 is CASSQVRGNYGYTF. CDR3 DNA: TGCGCCAGCAGCCAAGTACGGGGTAACTATGGCTACACCTTC. The chain is built from TRBV4-3 and TRBJ1-2, with D unresolved. The CDR3 loop spans 14 amino acids. The germline V gene encodes CDR1 LGHNA and CDR2 YSLEER. Trimming removed 1 base at V and 1 base at J, with 7 bases between.

This chain uses TRBV30 with TRBJ2-1; 10 bases match TRBD2. CDR3 length: 20 amino acids. Germline lookup yields CDR1 GTSNPN and CDR2 SVGIG (reference sequence). V was pared by 3 bases and J by 4 bases, with 21 bases of the junction left unmatched. The CDR3 DNA is TGTGCCTGGAGCGGTTACCGGGAGAGTAGCGGGGGGCAGGGGTACAATGAGCAGTTCTTC. This encodes CAWSGYRESSGGQGYNEQFF.

V usage is TRBV6-1 and J usage is TRBJ1-2, with D uncertain. The V gene lost 3 bases and the J gene lost 4 bases, with 9 bases spanning the gap. In germline, CDR1 is MNHNS, CDR2 SASEGT. This CDR3 region has 13 residues. The DNA for the CDR3 is TGTGCCAGCAGTGATTTAGGGAGCTATGGCTACACCTTC. It codes for CASSDLGSYGYTF.

The chain combines TRBV27 with TRBJ1-1, with 8 bases lining up with TRBD1. J gave up 4 bases and V 4 bases, and 5 bases lay outside the gene matches. The length of the CDR3 is 14 residues. CDR1 MNHEY and CDR2 SMNVEV come from the germline V gene (reference sequence). In DNA form, the CDR3 reads TGTGCCAGCAGTTCCCGACAGGGGAGCACTGAAGCTTTCTTT. As protein: CASSSRQGSTEAFF.

The chain recombines TRBV5-5 with TRBJ2-2, with 10 bases fitting TRBD2. The length of the CDR3 is 16 residues. V lost 4 bases and J lost 1; bases outside the gene matches: 4. Per the germline V gene, CDR1 is SGHKS and CDR2 is YYEKEE (reference sequence). The CDR3 sequence: CASSRSGGKNTGELFF. The CDR3 nucleotides are TGTGCCAGCAGCCGTAGCGGGGGGAAGAACACCGGGGAGCTGTTTTTT.

The chain links TRBV27 to TRBJ2-3, with 10 bases identical to TRBD2. The CDR3 consists of 16 residues. Trimming cost V 7 bases and J 3 bases; bases outside gene matches: 10. The germline V gene has CDR1 MNHEY and CDR2 SMNVEV (reference sequence). The CDR3 spells CASKRGNSGGTDTQYF. CDR3 bases: TGTGCCAGCAAAAGGGGAAATAGCGGGGGGACAGATACGCAGTATTTT.

The CDR3 DNA sequence: TGTGCCAGCAGAAAACAGGAATTGGATGGCTACACCTTC. Translated: CASRKQELDGYTF. The chain links TRBV12-3 or TRBV12-4 to TRBJ1-2, with D possibly TRBD1 on 5 matching bases. CDR3 length: 13 amino acids. The V end lost 6 bases, the J end lost 6 bases, and 14 bases lay between the germline ends.

The chain uses TRBV7-2 and TRBJ2-1; unclear D gene. The germline V and J ends were trimmed by 5 bases and 5 bases, with 19 bases remaining between them. Germline V gene sequence: CDR1 SGHTA, CDR2 FQGNSA. The CDR3 consists of 16 residues. CDR3 nucleotide sequence: TGTGCCAGCAGCCTCTACTTCGACACAATCAACAATGAGCAGTTCTTC. It encodes CASSLYFDTINNEQFF.

The CDR3 here is CASSYSGARNTIYF. In DNA, the CDR3 is TGTGCCAGCAGTTACTCGGGGGCGCGGAACACCATATATTTT. The chain employs TRBV6-5 and TRBJ1-3; D might be TRBD1 (6 bases). The V gene's germline CDR1 is MNHEY and CDR2 SVGAGI. V lost 0 bases to trimming and J lost 7 bases, with 10 bases between them. This CDR3 is 14 amino acids long.

The rearrangement joins TRBV2 to TRBJ2-1, with D possibly matching TRBD2 (7 bases). CDR1 is SNHLY, CDR2 FYNNEI, per germline. V was clipped by 5 bases and J by 2 bases, with 25 bases between them. This CDR3 contains 19 residues. CDR3 sequence: CASSKTGGRGSDAYNEQFF. CDR3 DNA: TGTGCCAGCAGTAAAACCGGGGGGCGCGGGAGCGATGCCTACAATGAGCAGTTCTTC.